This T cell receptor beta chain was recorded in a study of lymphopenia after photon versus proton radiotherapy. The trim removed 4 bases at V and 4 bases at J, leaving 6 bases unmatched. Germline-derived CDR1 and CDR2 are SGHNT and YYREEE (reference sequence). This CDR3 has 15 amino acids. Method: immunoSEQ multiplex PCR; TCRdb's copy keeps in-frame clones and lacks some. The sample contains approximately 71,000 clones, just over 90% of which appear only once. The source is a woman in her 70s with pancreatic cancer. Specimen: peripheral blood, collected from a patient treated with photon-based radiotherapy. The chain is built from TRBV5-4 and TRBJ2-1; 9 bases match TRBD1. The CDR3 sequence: CASSAQGAGYNEQFF. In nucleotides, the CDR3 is TGTGCCAGCAGCGCACAGGGGGCGGGGTACAATGAGCAGTTCTTC.